This is a list of T cell receptor beta chains from one sample in a study of shared clonotypes between healthy human individuals. The protocol was immunoSEQ multiplex PCR, while the TCRdb copy is restricted to in-frame clones and leaves out a portion. The table records about 680,000 clones, more than 70% of them present only once. Sequencing was done on a sample of memory CD4+ T cells sorted from blood. These receptors originate from a woman in her thirties in good health. CDR3s leave out the opening cysteine and the closing phenylalanine or tryptophan. The order of the fields is J gene, V gene, CDR3 protein.

TRBJ1-4	TRBV5-8	ASSWQGSANEKLF
TRBJ1-6	TRBV11-2	ASSLDYVGHRATLH
TRBJ1-2	TRBV18	ASSPPRPYYGYT
TRBJ2-7	TRBV6-6	ASSTPTASDEQY
TRBJ1-1	TRBV19	ASSTRTGGAEAF
TRBJ2-7	TRBV5-1	ASSSQGADEQY
TRBJ1-2	TRBV6-5	ATRPGQGIYT
TRBJ1-1	TRBV6-1	ASSEGLRGSTEAF
TRBJ1-4	TRBV5-8	ASSYTGTNEKLF
TRBJ2-1	TRBV11-2	ASSALISGANNEQF
TRBJ1-2	TRBV5-4	ASKGRSVGYT
TRBJ1-3	TRBV5-1	ASSLGLRDRLSGTIY
TRBJ2-4	TRBV7-2	ASSFRAKGNIQY
TRBJ2-1	TRBV14	ASSRTTTLEQF
TRBJ1-1	TRBV29-1	SVRGAGSGNTEAF
TRBJ2-7	TRBV6-5	ASSYSDRGHEQY
TRBJ2-2	TRBV9	ASSGGPTGELF
TRBJ1-4	TRBV9	ASSVEAGPIEKLF
TRBJ1-1	TRBV7-2	ASIMRNTEAF
TRBJ1-1	TRBV28	ASSRIRSMNTEAF
TRBJ2-7	TRBV4-1	ASRLQRGGGIHEQY